These 10 T cell receptor beta chains were sequenced from one sample in a study of blood T cells in healthy people across ages. It was with a sample-barcoded 5' primer and a J-beta primer mix that a second PCR of about 7 to 12 cycles was run. Using its own MiXCR run on the 5' RACE reads, TCRdb lists one record per CDR3 protein. In the table there are around 940,000 distinct CDR3 sequences, approximately 50% of which are singletons. The sequenced material came from blood. Receptor source: a woman aged 55-70 years in good health.

CDR3 loop: CASSFGTGDTYEQYF. In nucleotides, the CDR3 is TGTGCCAGCAGCTTTGGGACAGGAGATACCTACGAGCAGTACTTC. The chain recombines TRBV7-2 with TRBJ2-7, with 8 bases aligning to TRBD1. The CDR3 contains 15 residues. The V segment lost 3 bases and the J segment 2 bases; nucleotides outside the gene matches: 6. Germline V lookup: CDR1 SGHTA, CDR2 FQGNSA.

Concerning this clonotype: This may be a read error, as it is one base from a much larger clone. The rearrangement links TRBV7-3 to TRBJ1-1, with D perhaps TRBD1 (5 bases). The CDR3 is made up of 15 amino acids. The V gene's germline CDR1 is SGHTA and CDR2 FQGTGA. In nucleotides, the CDR3 is TGTGCCAGCAGCTTCCGGAAGGGGCCGAACACTGAAGTTTTCTTT. Protein: CASSFRKGPNTEVFF.

The rearrangement joins TRBV10-2 to TRBJ2-3; 11 bases match TRBD2. Germline V gene sequence: CDR1 WSHSY, CDR2 SAAADI. The V and J ends lost 6 bases and 14 bases, in that order; junction bases with no gene match: 25. The CDR3 consists of 18 residues. CDR3 region: CASSEGVLGTSGGPRGYF. CDR3 DNA sequence: TGCGCCAGCAGCGAAGGGGTGTTAGGGACTAGCGGAGGTCCCCGAGGGTATTTT.

The V call is TRBV5-6, the J call TRBJ2-1, with 7 bases lining up with TRBD2. The CDR3 consists of 16 residues. Germline CDR1 reads SGHDT; CDR2 reads YYEEEE. The V gene end was trimmed by 4 bases and the J gene end by 0 bases; junction bases not matched to a gene: 7. The CDR3 region is CASSPKASGSYNEQFF. CDR3 DNA sequence: TGTGCCAGCAGCCCGAAAGCTAGCGGCTCCTACAATGAGCAGTTCTTC.

This clonotype was seen only a few times. This chain joins TRBV20-1 and TRBJ2-7; 15 bases fit TRBD2. The ends lost 1 base at V and 4 bases at J; junction bases unmatched: 5. CDR3 size: 16 residues. CDR1 is DFQATT, CDR2 SNEGSKA, per germline (reference sequence). CDR3 nucleotides: TGCAGTGCTAGAGCCGGACTAGCGGGAGGGAGGTACGAGCAGTACTTC. Its translation: CSARAGLAGGRYEQYF.

In this sample, this clonotype turned up once. A read error may account for a junction end that differs from germline. V gene TRBV20-1 combines with J gene TRBJ2-5; 7 bases align to TRBD1. The CDR3 spans 15 residues. CDR1 and CDR2 (germline): DFQATT, SNEGSKA (reference sequence). The CDR3 reads CSTRDLRQGPETQYF. CDR3 nucleotides: TGCAGTACTAGAGACCTCCGACAGGGCCCAGAGACCCAGTACTTC.

This clonotype was seen only once. The V call is TRBV5-5, the J call TRBJ2-2; 9 positions match TRBD1. CDR3 length: 16 amino acids. V lost 5 bases and J lost 4; bases outside the gene matches: 9. Germline-derived CDR1 and CDR2 are SGHKS and YYEKEE (reference sequence). The CDR3 DNA follows: TGTGCCAGCAGAGCCAGGCAGGACAGGGGCACCGGGGAGCTGTTTTTT. This translates into CASRARQDRGTGELFF. The whole variable domain, filled in from reference TRBV5-5 and TRBJ2-2, reads DAGVTQSPTHLIKTRGQQVTLRCSPISGHKSVSWYQQVLGQGPQFIFQYYEKEERGRGNFPDRFSARQFPNYSSELNVNALLLGDSALYLCASRARQDRGTGELFFGEGSRLTVL.

The rearrangement links TRBV7-2 to TRBJ2-5, with D possibly TRBD2 on 5 matching bases. This CDR3 contains 13 residues. V gave up 5 bases and J gave up 4 bases, with 11 bases separating them. Germline CDR1 SGHTA, CDR2 FQGNSA. The DNA for the CDR3 is TGTGCCAGCAGCGAGAGGACTCGAGAGACCCAGTACTTC. Translated, it gives CASSERTRETQYF.

The chain joins TRBV7-9 to TRBJ1-4; D gene unclear. V lost 5 bases and J lost 0, with 10 bases in between. This CDR3 has 15 amino acids. CDR1 is SEHNR and CDR2 is FQNEAQ in the germline V gene (reference sequence). The DNA for the CDR3 is TGTGCCAGCAGCCCCGCCCGAGCAACTAATGAAAAACTGTTTTTT. Translation gives CASSPARATNEKLFF.

This clonotype was recorded a few times. V is TRBV20-1 and J is TRBJ2-1; D unclear. V was cut by 4 bases and J by 7 bases, with 14 bases left in between. The CDR3 loop spans 13 amino acids. Germline V gene data show CDR1 as DFQATT and CDR2 as SNEGSKA (reference sequence). CDR3 region: CSAIRLVLNEQFF. The CDR3 DNA reads as TGCAGTGCTATTAGGCTAGTCCTAAATGAGCAGTTCTTC.